This note documents a single T cell receptor beta chain sequence. The CDR3 runs to 14 residues. Germline CDR1 reads SGHAT; CDR2 reads FQNNGV. J lost 2 bases, V lost 7 bases, and 6 bases had no gene match. The assay was immunoSEQ multiplex PCR, and TCRdb's table has in-frame clones only and misses some. The sample contains approximately 2.4 million clones, about 94% of which appear only once. These data originate in a study of shared clonotypes between healthy human individuals. The chain is built from TRBV11-2 and TRBJ2-3, with 7 bases fitting TRBD1. Input material: naive CD4+ T cells sorted from blood. Subset meaning: CD45RA+ positively selected. The clonotype comes from a man aged 18-30 years in good health. CDR3 in DNA: TGTGCCAGCAACTCACAGGGGCCCACAGATACGCAGTATTTT. Protein: CASNSQGPTDTQYF.